The 2 T cell receptor beta chains below were found in one sample sequenced in a study of blood T cells in healthy people across ages. A second about 7 to 12 cycle PCR used barcoded and J-beta primers. From the 5' RACE reads, TCRdb called clonotypes with MiXCR, one entry per CDR3 protein. The sample yields roughly 1,500,000 distinct CDR3 sequences, about 35% seen once. Sequencing used blood. These receptors came from a woman in her 30s in good health.

The rearrangement uses TRBV6-1 and TRBJ2-1; D perhaps matches TRBD2 (6 bases). Germline V gene lookup returns CDR1 MNHNS and CDR2 SASEGT. The CDR3 is 15 amino acids. V was pared by 2 bases and J by 8 bases, with 16 bases between. CDR3 DNA: TGTGCCAGCAGTGAAAGGGATGGGGGGATCGATGAGCAGTTCTTC. Protein product: CASSERDGGIDEQFF.

V usage is TRBV4-2 and J usage is TRBJ1-1, with D uncertain. Trimming removed 0 bases at V and 0 bases at J, with 14 bases between. Germline V lookup: CDR1 LGHNA, CDR2 YNFKEQ. The CDR3 runs 17 residues. Here the CDR3 DNA reads TGTGCCAGCAGCCAAGATCGAATAGGAAGAATGAACACTGAAGCTTTCTTT. Protein product: CASSQDRIGRMNTEAFF.